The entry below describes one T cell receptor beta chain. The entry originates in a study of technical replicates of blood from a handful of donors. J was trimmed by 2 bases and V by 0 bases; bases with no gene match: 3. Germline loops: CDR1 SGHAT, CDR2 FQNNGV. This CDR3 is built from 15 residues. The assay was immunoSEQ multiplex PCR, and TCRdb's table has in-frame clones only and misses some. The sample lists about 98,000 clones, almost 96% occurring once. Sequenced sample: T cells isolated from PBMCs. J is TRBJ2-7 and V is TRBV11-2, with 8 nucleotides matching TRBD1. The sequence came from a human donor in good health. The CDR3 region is CASSLEDREPYEQYF. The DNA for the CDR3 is TGTGCCAGCAGCTTAGAGGACAGGGAACCCTACGAGCAGTACTTC.